Described below is a single T cell receptor (beta chain) sequence and its context. These data belong to a study of shared clonotypes between healthy human individuals. At the level of the study: The study drew on a couple of women and a few men aged 18 to 49 as donors.

Cells designated naive CD8 were CD45RO-negative and were positively selected for CCR7, with terminally differentiated effector memory CD45RA+ cells excluded. At deep level, the assay was performed. The protocol was immunoSEQ multiplex PCR, while the TCRdb copy is restricted to in-frame clones and leaves out a portion. Of a few million clones in the sample, roughly 93% were seen once. The germline V gene has CDR1 SGHDN and CDR2 FVKESK. The CDR3 has 17 amino acids. V was clipped by 0 bases and J by 5 bases, with 16 bases between them. The source of this sequence is a man aged 18 to 30 in good health. Some clones in this sample may be carry-over from other donors' samples. What was sequenced was naive CD8+ T cells from PBMCs. V is TRBV14 and J is TRBJ2-2; D is ambiguous. CDR3 sequence: CASSQDTVTPGTGELFF. For the CDR3, the DNA is TGTGCCAGCAGCCAAGATACCGTAACCCCCGGGACCGGGGAGCTGTTTTTT. Based on the CDR3 plus reference TRBV14 and TRBJ2-2, the full variable domain is EAGVTQFPSHSVIEKGQTVTLRCDPISGHDNLYWYRRVMGKEIKFLLHFVKESKQDESGMPNNRFLAERTGGTYSTLKVQPAELEDSGVYFCASSQDTVTPGTGELFFGEGSRLTVL.